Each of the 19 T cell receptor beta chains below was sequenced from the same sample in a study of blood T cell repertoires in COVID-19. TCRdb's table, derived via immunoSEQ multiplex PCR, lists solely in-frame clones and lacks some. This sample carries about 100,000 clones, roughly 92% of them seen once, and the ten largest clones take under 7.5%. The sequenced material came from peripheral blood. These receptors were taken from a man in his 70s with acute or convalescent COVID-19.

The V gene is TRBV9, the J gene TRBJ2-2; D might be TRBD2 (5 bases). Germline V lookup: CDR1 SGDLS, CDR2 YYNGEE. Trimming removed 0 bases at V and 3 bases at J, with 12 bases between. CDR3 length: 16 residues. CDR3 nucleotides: TGTGCCAGCAGCGTAGCCGGAAGCGGATACACCGGGGAGCTGTTTTTT. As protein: CASSVAGSGYTGELFF. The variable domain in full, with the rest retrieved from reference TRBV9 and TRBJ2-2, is DSGVTQTPKHLITATGQRVTLRCSPRSGDLSVYWYQQSLDQGLQFLIQYYNGEERAKGNILERFSAQQFPDLHSELNLSSLELGDSALYFCASSVAGSGYTGELFFGEGSRLTVL.

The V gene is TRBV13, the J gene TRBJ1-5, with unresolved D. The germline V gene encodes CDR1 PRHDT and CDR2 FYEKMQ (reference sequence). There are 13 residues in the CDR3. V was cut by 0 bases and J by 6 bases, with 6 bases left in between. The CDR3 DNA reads TGTGCCAGCAGCTTAGGGTTCGGTCAGCCCCAGCATTTT. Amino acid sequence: CASSLGFGQPQHF.

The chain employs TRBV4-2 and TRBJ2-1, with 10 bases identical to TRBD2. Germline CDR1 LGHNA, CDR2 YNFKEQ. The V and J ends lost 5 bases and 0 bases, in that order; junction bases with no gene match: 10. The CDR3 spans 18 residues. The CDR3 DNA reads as TGTGCCAGCAGCTTCTCCGGGACTAGCGAAAGCTCCTACAATGAGCAGTTCTTC. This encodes CASSFSGTSESSYNEQFF.

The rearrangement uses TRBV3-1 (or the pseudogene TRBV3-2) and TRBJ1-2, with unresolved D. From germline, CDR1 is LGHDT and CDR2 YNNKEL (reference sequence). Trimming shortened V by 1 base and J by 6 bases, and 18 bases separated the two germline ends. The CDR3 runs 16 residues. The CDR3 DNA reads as TGTGCCAGCAGCCAAGGGGTGGCAGGTACTGCTCATGGCTACACCTTC. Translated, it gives CASSQGVAGTAHGYTF.

Here the CDR3 reads CASSSDRVNTIYF. CDR3 nucleotides: TGTGCCAGCAGCTCGGACAGGGTAAACACCATATATTTT. This rearrangement joins TRBV5-4 to TRBJ1-3; 8 nucleotides match TRBD1. The CDR3 covers 13 residues. Germline-derived CDR1 and CDR2 are SGHNT and YYREEE (reference sequence). V lost 3 bases to trimming and J lost 6 bases; unmatched junction nucleotides: 2.

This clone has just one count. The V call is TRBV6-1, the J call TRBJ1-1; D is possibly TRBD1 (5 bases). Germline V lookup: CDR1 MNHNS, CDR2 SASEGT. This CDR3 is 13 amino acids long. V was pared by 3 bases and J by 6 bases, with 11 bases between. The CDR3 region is CASSEPGVAEAFF. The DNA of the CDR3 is TGTGCCAGCAGTGAGCCGGGGGTTGCTGAAGCTTTCTTT.

The CDR3 region is CASGLDRGYNEQFF. In nucleotides, the CDR3 is TGTGCTAGTGGCTTAGATAGAGGGTACAATGAGCAGTTCTTC. The rearrangement joins TRBV12-5 to TRBJ2-1; weak D call: TRBD2 (5 bases). The CDR3 is made up of 14 amino acids. V lost 6 bases to trimming and J lost 4 bases, with 13 bases between them. Per germline, CDR1 LGHNT and CDR2 FRNRAP.

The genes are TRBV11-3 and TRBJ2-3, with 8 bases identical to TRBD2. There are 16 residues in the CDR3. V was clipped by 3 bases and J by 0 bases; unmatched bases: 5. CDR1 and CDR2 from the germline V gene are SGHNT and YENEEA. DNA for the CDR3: TGTGCCAGCAGCTTGAGAGGGACTAGAAGCACAGATACGCAGTATTTT. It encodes CASSLRGTRSTDTQYF.

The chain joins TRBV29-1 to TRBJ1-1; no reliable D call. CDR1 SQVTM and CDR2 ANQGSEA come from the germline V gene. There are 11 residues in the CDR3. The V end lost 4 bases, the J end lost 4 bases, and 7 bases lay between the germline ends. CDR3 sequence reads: CSVGASTEAFF. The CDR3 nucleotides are TGCAGCGTTGGGGCGAGCACTGAAGCTTTCTTT.

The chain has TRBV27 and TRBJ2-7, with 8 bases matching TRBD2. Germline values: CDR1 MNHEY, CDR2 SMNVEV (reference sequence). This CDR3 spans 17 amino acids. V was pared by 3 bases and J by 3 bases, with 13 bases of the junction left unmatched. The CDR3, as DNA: TGTGCCAGCAGTTTCACCCTTCCGGGACTAGTGCACTACGAGCAGTACTTC. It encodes CASSFTLPGLVHYEQYF.

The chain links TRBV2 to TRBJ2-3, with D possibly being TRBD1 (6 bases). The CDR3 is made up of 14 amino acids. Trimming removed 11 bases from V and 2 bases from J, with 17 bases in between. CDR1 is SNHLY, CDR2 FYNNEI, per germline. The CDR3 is CAAGRDTSTDTQYF. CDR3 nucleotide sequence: TGTGCCGCCGGCAGGGACACGTCCACAGATACGCAGTATTTT.

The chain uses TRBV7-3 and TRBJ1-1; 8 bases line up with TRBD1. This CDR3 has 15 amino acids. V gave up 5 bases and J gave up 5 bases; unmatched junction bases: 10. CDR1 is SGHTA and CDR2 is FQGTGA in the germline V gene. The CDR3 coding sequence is TGTGCCAGCAGCCCAGCAGGGGGCCAGGGTACTGAAGCTTTCTTT. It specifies CASSPAGGQGTEAFF.

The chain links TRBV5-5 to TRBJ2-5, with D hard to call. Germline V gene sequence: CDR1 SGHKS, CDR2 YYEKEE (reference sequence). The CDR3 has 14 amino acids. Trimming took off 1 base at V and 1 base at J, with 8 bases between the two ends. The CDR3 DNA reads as TGTGCCAGCAGCTTGATGGCTCCCCAAGAGACCCAGTACTTC. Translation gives CASSLMAPQETQYF.

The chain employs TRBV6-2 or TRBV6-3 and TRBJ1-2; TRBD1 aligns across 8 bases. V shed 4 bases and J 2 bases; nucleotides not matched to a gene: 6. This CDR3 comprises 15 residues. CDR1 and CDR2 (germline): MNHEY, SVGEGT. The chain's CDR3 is CASSSAGGPNYGYTF. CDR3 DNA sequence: TGTGCCAGCAGTTCAGCAGGGGGCCCAAACTATGGCTACACCTTC.

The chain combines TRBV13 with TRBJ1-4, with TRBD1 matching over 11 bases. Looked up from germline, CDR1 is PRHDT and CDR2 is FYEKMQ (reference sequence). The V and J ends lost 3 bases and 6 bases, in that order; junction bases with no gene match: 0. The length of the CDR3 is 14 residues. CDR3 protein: CASSLGQGDEKLFF. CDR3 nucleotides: TGTGCCAGCAGCTTGGGACAGGGGGATGAAAAACTGTTTTTT.

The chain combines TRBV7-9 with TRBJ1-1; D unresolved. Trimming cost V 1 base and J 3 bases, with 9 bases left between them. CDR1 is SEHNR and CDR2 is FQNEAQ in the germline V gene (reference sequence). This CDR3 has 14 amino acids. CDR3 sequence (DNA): TGTGCCAGCAGCTTAGTGCAACGGGACACTGAAGCTTTCTTT. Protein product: CASSLVQRDTEAFF. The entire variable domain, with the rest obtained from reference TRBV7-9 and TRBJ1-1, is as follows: DTGVSQNPRHKITKRGQNVTFRCDPISEHNRLYWYRQTLGQGPEFLTYFQNEAQLEKSRLLSDRFSAERPKGSFSTLEIQRTEQGDSAMYLCASSLVQRDTEAFFGQGTRLTVV.

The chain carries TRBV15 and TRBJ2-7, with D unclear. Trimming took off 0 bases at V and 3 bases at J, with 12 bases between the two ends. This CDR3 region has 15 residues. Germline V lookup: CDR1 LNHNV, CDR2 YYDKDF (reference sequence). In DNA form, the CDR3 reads TGTGCCACCAGCAGAGATGCGACAAAATACTACGAGCAGTACTTC. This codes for CATSRDATKYYEQYF.

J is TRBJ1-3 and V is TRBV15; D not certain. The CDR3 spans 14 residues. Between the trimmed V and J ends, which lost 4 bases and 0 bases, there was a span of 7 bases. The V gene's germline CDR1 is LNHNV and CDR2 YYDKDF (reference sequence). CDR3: CATSNGISGNTIYF. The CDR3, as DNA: TGTGCCACCAGCAACGGGATCTCTGGAAACACCATATATTTT.

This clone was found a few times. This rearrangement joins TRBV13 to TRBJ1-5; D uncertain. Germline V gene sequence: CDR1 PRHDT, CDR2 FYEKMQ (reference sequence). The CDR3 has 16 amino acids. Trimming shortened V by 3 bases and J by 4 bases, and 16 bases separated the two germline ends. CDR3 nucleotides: TGTGCCAGCAGCTTTAAAACGGCGGGGAGGAATCAGCCCCAGCATTTT. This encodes CASSFKTAGRNQPQHF.